Sequencing of this T cell receptor beta chain was carried out in a study of metastatic and nonmetastatic thyroid tumors. The overall study: Where malignant and benign thyroid patients were concerned, repertoires were compared across blood and tumor or nodule tissue.

As originally analysed: Clinicopathological groups differed in CDR3, with these differences serving to build a distant-metastasis classifier for papillary thyroid cancer. TCRdb re-called clones from the PCR reads using MiXCR. In this record, the V and J calls reflect TCRdb's handling and not the investigators' own analysis. The data hold around 50,000 clones, with 25% to 30% observed a single time. All patients reached thyroid surgery having received no treatment beforehand. Germline V gene sequence: CDR1 SNHLY, CDR2 FYNNEI. Trimming cost V 5 bases and J 9 bases; bases outside gene matches: 7. This CDR3 comprises 14 residues. Overall study findings and caveats: Reports indicated that malignant thyroid tumors showed significantly higher TCR beta diversity than benign nodules did, in blood and tumor.

By sample share, this clone is medium-sized. Its antigen is currently unknown. The sequence was collected from a female donor with papillary thyroid cancer or a benign thyroid nodule (not recorded which). Some clones in this sample may be carry-over from other donors' samples. The chain uses TRBV2 and TRBJ1-6, with 7 bases identical to TRBD1. Specimen: blood. CDR3 sequence (DNA): TGTGCCAGCAGTCCCGCAGGGGGGGGTTCACCCCTCCACTTT. Translated: CASSPAGGGSPLHF.